This is a list of T cell receptor beta chains from one sample in a study of blood T cell repertoires in COVID-19. TCRdb's copy holds only in-frame clones and misses some; the assay was immunoSEQ multiplex PCR. The sample carries more than 300,000 clones, about 82% recorded once. The sequencing input was peripheral blood. These receptors were collected from a woman aged 50 to 60 with acute or convalescent COVID-19. Both conserved end residues are part of each CDR3. Fields, in order: V gene, clone size, CDR3 length, J gene, D gene, CDR3 protein, CDR3 DNA. The D gene is left open where the match is weak. The size of a clone is reported for some rows only, either as once, few or many, or as a class for expanded clones.

>TRBV11-2|.|16|TRBJ2-7|TRBD2
CASSFGSSGSSYEQYF
TGTGCCAGCAGCTTCGGATCTAGCGGGAGTTCCTACGAGCAGTACTTC
>TRBV18|once|14|TRBJ2-7|TRBD2
CASSHRDYAYEQYF
TGTGCCAGCTCACACCGGGACTATGCCTACGAGCAGTACTTC
>TRBV28|.|11|TRBJ2-7|.
CASSLWAEQYF
TGTGCCAGCAGTTTATGGGCCGAGCAGTACTTC
>TRBV6-2/TRBV6-3|.|15|TRBJ2-7|TRBD2
CASSTSGRNLYEQYF
TGTGCCAGCAGTACTAGCGGGAGGAACCTCTACGAGCAGTACTTC
>TRBV29-1|.|10|TRBJ2-3|.
CSVLGLTQYF
TGCAGCGTTTTGGGCCTTACGCAGTATTTT
>TRBV12-5|once|16|TRBJ2-2|.
CASGLAAGPNTGELFF
TGTGCTAGTGGTTTGGCCGCAGGGCCAAACACCGGGGAGCTGTTTTTT
>TRBV25-1|.|14|TRBJ2-3|.
CASSDRGRTDTQYF
TGTGCCAGCAGTGATCGGGGGAGGACAGATACGCAGTATTTT
>TRBV11-3|few|18|TRBJ2-1|TRBD2
CASSSRAGSGMGFNEQFF
TGTGCCAGCAGCTCCCGGGCGGGGAGCGGGATGGGGTTCAATGAGCAGTTCTTC
>TRBV11-1|.|15|TRBJ2-7|TRBD1
CASSPRQGATYEQYF
TGTGCCAGCAGCCCGAGACAGGGGGCGACCTACGAGCAGTACTTC
>TRBV28|.|12|TRBJ1-2|TRBD1
CATHRGNYGYTF
TGTGCCACCCACAGGGGCAACTATGGCTACACCTTC
>TRBV19|.|15|TRBJ1-6|TRBD1
CASSRNDRDSSPLHF
TGTGCCAGTAGTAGGAACGACAGGGATAGTTCACCCCTCCACTTT
>TRBV9|.|12|TRBJ2-7|.
CASSVARDEQYF
TGTGCCAGCAGCGTAGCGAGGGACGAGCAGTACTTC
>TRBV2|.|13|TRBJ1-1|TRBD1
CASSGDRNTEAFF
TGTGCCAGCAGTGGGGACAGGAACACTGAAGCTTTCTTT
>TRBV15|.|14|TRBJ1-2|TRBD1
CATSRLDRGDGYTF
TGTGCCACCAGCAGACTCGACAGGGGGGATGGCTACACCTTC
>TRBV7-8|few|16|TRBJ1-3|.
CASSLERGSSGNTIYF
TGTGCCAGCAGCTTAGAACGGGGGAGCTCTGGAAACACCATATATTTT
>TRBV25-1|.|16|TRBJ2-5|TRBD2
CASSEMGLAGVETQYF
TGTGCCAGCAGTGAAATGGGGCTAGCGGGAGTGGAGACCCAGTACTTC
>TRBV15|.|14|TRBJ2-7|.
CATSGNSRPYEQYF
TGTGCCACCAGTGGCAACTCGAGGCCCTACGAGCAGTACTTC
>TRBV7-3|.|14|TRBJ2-5|TRBD1
CASSLTGGKETQYF
TGTGCCAGCAGCTTGACAGGGGGGAAAGAGACCCAGTACTTC
>TRBV28|.|12|TRBJ1-1|.
CASSSGGTEAFF
TGTGCCAGCAGTAGTGGAGGTACTGAAGCTTTCTTT
>TRBV2|.|16|TRBJ2-7|.
CASSDPYREGRREQYF
TGTGCCAGCAGTGACCCCTACAGGGAAGGCCGGCGGGAGCAGTACTTC
>TRBV5-1|.|16|TRBJ1-2|TRBD1
CASSLGVDRGRQGYTF
TGCGCCAGCAGCTTGGGAGTCGACAGGGGGCGCCAGGGCTACACCTTC
>TRBV9|.|13|TRBJ1-3|.
CASSASSGNTIYF
TGTGCCAGCAGCGCTTCGTCTGGAAACACCATATATTTT
>TRBV29-1|once|11|TRBJ2-7|.
CSVEVDYEQYF
TGCAGCGTTGAAGTAGACTACGAGCAGTACTTC
>TRBV18|.|14|TRBJ2-4|TRBD2
CASSPPPGRNIQYF
TGTGCCAGCTCACCACCTCCCGGGAGGAACATTCAGTACTTC
>TRBV28|.|14|TRBJ1-2|TRBD1
CASSFGQGSYGYTF
TGTGCCAGCAGTTTTGGACAGGGATCCTATGGCTACACCTTC
>TRBV28|.|17|TRBJ1-2|.
CASSLFFGAATNYGYTF
TGTGCCAGCAGTTTATTTTTTGGGGCAGCCACTAACTATGGCTACACCTTC
>TRBV27|few|13|TRBJ1-1|.
CASRLRGDREAFF
TGTGCCAGCAGGTTACGGGGGGACCGTGAAGCTTTCTTT
>TRBV5-4|.|17|TRBJ2-7|TRBD2
CASRAGGGGVFDSGQYF
TGTGCCAGCAGGGCCGGGGGGGGCGGGGTCTTTGATAGCGGGCAGTACTTC
>TRBV28|.|15|TRBJ2-7|TRBD1
CASRITGGLSYEQYF
TGTGCCAGCAGAATCACAGGGGGACTTTCCTACGAGCAGTACTTC
>TRBV9|once|13|TRBJ2-1|.
CASSVVGHNEQFF
TGTGCCAGCAGCGTAGTGGGGCACAATGAGCAGTTCTTC
>TRBV6-4|.|13|TRBJ2-1|.
CASSRVVNNEQFF
TGTGCCAGCAGCAGGGTTGTTAACAATGAGCAGTTCTTC
>TRBV28|once|14|TRBJ2-3|.
CASRWDTAVDTQYF
TGTGCCAGCAGGTGGGACACCGCGGTAGATACGCAGTATTTT
>TRBV28|.|15|TRBJ2-7|.
CASSSLARGPYEQYF
TGTGCCAGCAGTTCCCTCGCCAGGGGACCCTACGAGCAGTACTTC
>TRBV28|few|12|TRBJ2-5|.
CASSLAEGIQYF
TGTGCCAGCAGTTTGGCGGAAGGTATCCAGTACTTC
>TRBV5-1|.|13|TRBJ2-3|.
CASSPPSTDTQYF
TGCGCCAGCAGCCCCCCTAGCACAGATACGCAGTATTTT
>TRBV3-1/TRBV3-2|.|18|TRBJ2-2|TRBD2
CASSLRPGWREYTGELFF
TGTGCCAGCAGCCTAAGACCCGGGTGGCGGGAGTACACCGGGGAGCTGTTTTTT
>TRBV28|.|14|TRBJ2-7|TRBD1
CASSTGTATYEQYF
TGTGCCAGCAGTACCGGGACAGCAACCTACGAGCAGTACTTC
>TRBV5-1|.|14|TRBJ1-3|.
CASSLGSVGNTIYF
TGCGCCAGCAGCTTGGGGTCAGTTGGAAACACCATATATTTT
>TRBV6-5|once|13|TRBJ1-2|TRBD1
CASRADRGLGYTF
TGTGCCAGCAGGGCGGACAGGGGGCTTGGCTACACCTTC
>TRBV19|.|14|TRBJ1-2|TRBD1
CASSIRDRGRGYTF
TGTGCCAGTAGTATTCGGGACAGGGGGCGAGGCTACACCTTC
>TRBV7-9|.|15|TRBJ2-7|TRBD2
CASSLSGRGSYEQYF
TGTGCCAGCAGCTTAAGCGGGAGGGGCTCCTACGAGCAGTACTTC
>TRBV5-5|.|15|TRBJ2-1|TRBD2
CASSKGLAEYNEQFF
TGTGCCAGCAGCAAGGGACTAGCGGAATACAATGAGCAGTTCTTC
>TRBV5-5|.|15|TRBJ2-7|TRBD1
CASSFLTGDSYEQYF
TGTGCCAGCAGCTTCCTAACAGGGGACTCCTACGAGCAGTACTTC
>TRBV2|.|17|TRBJ2-3|.
CASSDSPGQRYTDTQYF
TGTGCCAGCAGTGATTCCCCGGGACAAAGGTACACAGATACGCAGTATTTT
>TRBV7-2|.|15|TRBJ2-1|TRBD2
CASSPRRLAGSEQFF
TGTGCCAGCAGCCCACGACGACTAGCGGGATCTGAGCAGTTCTTC
>TRBV7-2|.|15|TRBJ2-7|TRBD2
CASSPWVAGPYEQYF
TGTGCCAGCAGTCCTTGGGTAGCGGGACCGTACGAGCAGTACTTC
>TRBV7-3|.|15|TRBJ2-1|.
CASSLRGLAVNEQFF
TGTGCCAGCAGCTTAAGGGGGCTAGCGGTCAATGAGCAGTTCTTC
>TRBV28|.|15|TRBJ2-5|TRBD1
CASREQGANQETQYF
TGTGCCAGCAGAGAACAGGGGGCGAACCAAGAGACCCAGTACTTC
>TRBV19|.|15|TRBJ2-7|.
CASSIVQGNSYEQYF
TGTGCCAGTAGTATTGTACAGGGAAACTCCTACGAGCAGTACTTC
>TRBV9|.|17|TRBJ2-2|.
CASSPWGLFGNTGELFF
TGTGCCAGCAGCCCCTGGGGGCTTTTCGGGAACACCGGGGAGCTGTTTTTT
>TRBV28|.|20|TRBJ2-1|TRBD2
CASSTLILAGVRIPYNEQFF
TGTGCCAGCAGTACCCTCATACTAGCGGGAGTTAGGATCCCCTACAATGAGCAGTTCTTC
>TRBV18|once|15|TRBJ2-7|.
CASSPRRGSSYEQYF
TGTGCCAGCTCACCACGTCGGGGTTCCTCCTACGAGCAGTACTTC
>TRBV4-3|.|15|TRBJ2-3|.
CASSQASGSTDTQYF
TGCGCCAGCAGCCAAGCGAGCGGGAGCACAGATACGCAGTATTTT
>TRBV6-5|.|14|TRBJ2-7|TRBD2
CASSEGLAGPEQYF
TGTGCCAGCAGCGAGGGACTAGCGGGACCTGAGCAGTACTTC
>TRBV28|once|14|TRBJ2-7|.
CASSSLRGSYEQYF
TGTGCCAGCAGTTCCCTCAGGGGATCCTACGAGCAGTACTTC
>TRBV5-5|.|17|TRBJ2-7|.
CASSLSWGAGPGYEQYF
TGTGCCAGCAGCTTGTCTTGGGGTGCGGGGCCGGGCTACGAGCAGTACTTC
>TRBV7-9|few|14|TRBJ2-7|TRBD1
CASSSGQKFYEQYF
TGTGCCAGCAGCTCGGGACAGAAGTTTTACGAGCAGTACTTC